In this sample, the clone carrying this T cell receptor (beta chain) turned up a few times. CDR3 length: 16 amino acids. Looked up from germline, CDR1 is SGHAT and CDR2 is FQNNGV. V dropped 4 bases and J dropped 1 base, with 15 bases sitting between them. The data are from a study of human T cells and chemical hapten exposure. TCRdb ran MiXCR on the RACE reads and lists one entry per CDR3 protein. This table holds roughly 180,000 distinct CDR3 sequences, approximately 20% found once. The time point: patch test 1, 2 weeks after DPC sensitization. Treatment indicated: therapeutic diphenylcyclopropenone sensitization with weekly scalp DPC.

This sequence originates from a woman aged 50 to 60 with alopecia areata. Some clones in this sample may be carry-over from other donors' samples. Sequencing was performed on whole blood, taken in connection with sensitization to the hapten diphenylcyclopropenone (DPC). The chain uses TRBV11-2 and TRBJ2-3; D is possibly TRBD2 (5 bases). The CDR3 DNA follows: TGTGCCAGCAGCTCAATCCTCGGGATACGCACAGATACGCAGTATTTT. Residues: CASSSILGIRTDTQYF.